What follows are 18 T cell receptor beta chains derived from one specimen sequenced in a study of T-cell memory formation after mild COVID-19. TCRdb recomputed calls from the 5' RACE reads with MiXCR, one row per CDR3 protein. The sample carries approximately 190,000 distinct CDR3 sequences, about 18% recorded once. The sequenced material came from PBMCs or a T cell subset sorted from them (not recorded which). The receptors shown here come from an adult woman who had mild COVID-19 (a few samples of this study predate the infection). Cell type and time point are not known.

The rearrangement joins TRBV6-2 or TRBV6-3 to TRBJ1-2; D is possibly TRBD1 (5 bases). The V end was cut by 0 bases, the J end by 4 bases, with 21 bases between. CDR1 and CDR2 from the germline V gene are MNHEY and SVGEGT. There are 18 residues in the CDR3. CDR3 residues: CASSYSGGTSVLAYGYTF. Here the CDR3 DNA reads TGTGCCAGCAGTTACTCCGGAGGGACCTCCGTATTGGCCTATGGCTACACCTTC.

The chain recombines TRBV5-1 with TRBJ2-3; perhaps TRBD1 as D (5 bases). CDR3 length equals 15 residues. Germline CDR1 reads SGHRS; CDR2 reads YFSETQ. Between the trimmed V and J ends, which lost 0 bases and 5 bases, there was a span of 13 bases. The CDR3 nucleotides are TGCGCCAGCAGCTTGGATGGCCAGGGTGGAGATACGCAGTATTTT. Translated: CASSLDGQGGDTQYF. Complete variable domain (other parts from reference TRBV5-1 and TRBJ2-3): KAGVTQTPRYLIKTRGQQVTLSCSPISGHRSVSWYQQTPGQGLQFLFEYFSETQRNKGNFPGRFSGRQFSNSRSEMNVSTLELGDSALYLCASSLDGQGGDTQYFGPGTRLTVL.

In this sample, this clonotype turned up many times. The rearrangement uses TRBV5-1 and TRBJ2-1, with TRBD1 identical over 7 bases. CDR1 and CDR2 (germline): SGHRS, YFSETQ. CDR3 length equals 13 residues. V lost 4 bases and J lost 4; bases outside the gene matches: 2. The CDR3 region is CASSLGQYNEQFF. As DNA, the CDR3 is TGCGCCAGCAGCCTGGGACAGTACAATGAGCAGTTCTTC.

CDR3 DNA: TGTGCCAGCAGAGGGGAAATTCGTGGGCGTTATGAAAAACTGTTTTTT. Amino acids: CASRGEIRGRYEKLFF. The J gene is TRBJ1-4, the V gene TRBV6-1; the D gene is possibly TRBD1 (5 bases). Germline CDR1 MNHNS, CDR2 SASEGT. The V gene lost 6 bases and the J gene lost 6 bases, with 20 bases spanning the gap. CDR3 size: 16 residues.

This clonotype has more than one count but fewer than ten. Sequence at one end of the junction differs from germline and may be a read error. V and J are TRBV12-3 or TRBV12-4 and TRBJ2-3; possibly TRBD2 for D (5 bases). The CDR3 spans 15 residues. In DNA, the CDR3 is TGTGCCAGCAGTTTCACTACCCCTAGCACAGATATGCAGTATTTT. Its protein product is CASSFTTPSTDMQYF.

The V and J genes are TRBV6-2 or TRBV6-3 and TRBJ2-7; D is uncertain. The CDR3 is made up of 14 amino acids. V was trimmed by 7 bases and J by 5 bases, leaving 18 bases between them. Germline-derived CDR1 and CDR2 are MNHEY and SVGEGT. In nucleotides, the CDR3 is TGTGCCAGCAACCTCGACTCCACTATTAACGAGCAGTACTTC. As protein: CASNLDSTINEQYF.

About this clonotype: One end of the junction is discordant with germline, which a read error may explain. The CDR3 loop reads CSANLMFGFGGVNTGAFF. The CDR3 DNA is TGCAGTGCTAATTTAATGTTTGGGTTCGGGGGGGTGAACACTGGAGCTTTCTTT. The chain combines TRBV20-1 with TRBJ1-1; D is perhaps TRBD1 (5 bases). Germline V gene lookup returns CDR1 DFQATT and CDR2 SNEGSKA (reference sequence). The CDR3 totals 18 residues.

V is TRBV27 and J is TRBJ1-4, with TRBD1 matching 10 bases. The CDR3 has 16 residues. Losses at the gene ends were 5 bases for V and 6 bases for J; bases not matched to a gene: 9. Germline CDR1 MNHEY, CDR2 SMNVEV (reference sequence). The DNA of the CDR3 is TGTGCCAGCAGTGCCGGGACAGGGGTAGTGTATGAAAAACTGTTTTTT. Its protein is CASSAGTGVVYEKLFF.

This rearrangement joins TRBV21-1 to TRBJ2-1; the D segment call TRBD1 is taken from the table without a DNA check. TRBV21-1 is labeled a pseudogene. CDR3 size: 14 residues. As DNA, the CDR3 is TGTGCCAGCAGCAACGGGGAGAGGGTCAATGAGCAGTTCTTC. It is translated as CASSNGERVNEQFF.

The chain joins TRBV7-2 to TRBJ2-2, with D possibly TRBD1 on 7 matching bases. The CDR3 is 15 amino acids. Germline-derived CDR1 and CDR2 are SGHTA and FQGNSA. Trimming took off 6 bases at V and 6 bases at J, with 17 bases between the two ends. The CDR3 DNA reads TGTGCCAGCAGGGAGGAGGGGGCGAGGGCCGGGGAGCTGTTTTTT. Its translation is CASREEGARAGELFF.

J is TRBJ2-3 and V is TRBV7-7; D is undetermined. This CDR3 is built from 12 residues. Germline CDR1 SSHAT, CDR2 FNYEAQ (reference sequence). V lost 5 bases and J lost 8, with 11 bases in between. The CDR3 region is CASSPYSGTQYF. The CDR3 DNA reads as TGTGCCAGCAGCCCCTACTCCGGTACGCAGTATTTT. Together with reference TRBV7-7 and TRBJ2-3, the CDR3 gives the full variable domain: GAGVSQSPRYKVTKRGQDVTLRCDPISSHATLYWYQQALGQGPEFLTYFNYEAQPDKSGLPSDRFSAERPEGSISTLTIQRTEQRDSAMYRCASSPYSGTQYFGPGTRLTVL.

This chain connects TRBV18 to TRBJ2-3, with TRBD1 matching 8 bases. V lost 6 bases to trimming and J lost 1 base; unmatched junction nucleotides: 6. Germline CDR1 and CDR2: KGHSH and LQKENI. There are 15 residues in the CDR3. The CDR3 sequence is CASSHRGSGTDTQYF. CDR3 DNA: TGTGCCAGCTCCCACAGGGGGAGCGGCACAGATACGCAGTATTTT.

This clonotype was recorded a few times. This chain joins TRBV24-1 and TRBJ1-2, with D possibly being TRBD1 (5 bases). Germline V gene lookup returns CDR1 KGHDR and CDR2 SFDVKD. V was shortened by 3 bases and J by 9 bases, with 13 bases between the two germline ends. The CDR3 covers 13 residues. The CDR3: CATSDVGGRSYTF. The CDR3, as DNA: TGTGCCACCAGTGATGTGGGGGGGAGGAGCTACACCTTC.

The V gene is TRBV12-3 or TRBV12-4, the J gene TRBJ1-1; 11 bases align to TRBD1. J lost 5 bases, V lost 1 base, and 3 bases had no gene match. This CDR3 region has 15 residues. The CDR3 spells CASSLGGTGGTEAFF. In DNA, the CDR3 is TGTGCCAGCAGTTTAGGTGGGACAGGGGGTACTGAAGCTTTCTTT.

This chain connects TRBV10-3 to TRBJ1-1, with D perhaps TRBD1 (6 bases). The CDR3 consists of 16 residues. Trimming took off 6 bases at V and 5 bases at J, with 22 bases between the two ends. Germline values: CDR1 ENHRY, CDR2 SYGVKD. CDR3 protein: CAISDQYGQRGTEAFF. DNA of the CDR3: TGTGCCATCAGCGATCAATACGGACAGAGGGGGACTGAAGCTTTCTTT.

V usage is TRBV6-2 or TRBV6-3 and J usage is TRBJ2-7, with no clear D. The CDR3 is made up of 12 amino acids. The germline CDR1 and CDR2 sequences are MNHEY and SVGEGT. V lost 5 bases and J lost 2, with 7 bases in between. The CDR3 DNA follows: TGTGCCAGCAGTGCCTCAACCTACGAGCAGTACTTC. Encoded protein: CASSASTYEQYF.

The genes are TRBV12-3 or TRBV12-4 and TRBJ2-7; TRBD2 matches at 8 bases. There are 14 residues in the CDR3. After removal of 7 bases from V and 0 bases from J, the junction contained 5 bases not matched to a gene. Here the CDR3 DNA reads TGTGCCAGCACTATAGGGACTAGCTCCTACGAGCAGTACTTC. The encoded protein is CASTIGTSSYEQYF.

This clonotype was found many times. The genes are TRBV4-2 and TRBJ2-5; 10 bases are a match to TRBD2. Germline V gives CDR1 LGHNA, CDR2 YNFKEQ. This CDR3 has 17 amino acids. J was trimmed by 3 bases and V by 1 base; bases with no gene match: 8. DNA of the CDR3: TGTGCCAGCAGCCAAGGCCCCCTGAGCGGGGGGGAAGAGACCCAGTACTTC. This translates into CASSQGPLSGGEETQYF.